Listed here are 8 T cell receptor beta chains from one sample, sequenced in a study of OX40 agonist ivuxolimab in advanced cancers. Some clones are missing from TCRdb's copy, which holds only in-frame ones; the method was immunoSEQ multiplex PCR. The sample holds about 150,000 clones; around 94% are singletons and the top ten take about 0.33%. The sequences come from CD4+ or CD8+ T cells sorted from blood, collected in a trial of the OX40 agonist ivuxolimab. Every receptor here comes from an adult with an advanced solid tumor such as melanoma, head and neck, liver or kidney cancer.

This clone was seen only a few times. The genes are TRBV6-6 and TRBJ1-2; D call uncertain. Germline V CDR1 and CDR2: MNHNY, SVGAGI (reference sequence). Trimming removed 6 bases from V and 4 bases from J, with 9 bases in between. This CDR3 is built from 12 residues. The CDR3 nucleotides are TGTGCCAGCAGCCCTGGCCCCTATGGCTACACCTTC. This gives the protein CASSPGPYGYTF.

The V call is TRBV30, the J call TRBJ2-3; maybe TRBD2 (5 bases). The V and J ends lost 0 bases and 0 bases respectively, with 13 bases between them. Germline V lookup: CDR1 GTSNPN, CDR2 SVGIG (reference sequence). CDR3 length equals 16 residues. Here the CDR3 reads CAWSVLGNPSTDTQYF. CDR3 nucleotides: TGTGCCTGGAGTGTACTCGGGAACCCTAGCACAGATACGCAGTATTTT. Filled out from reference TRBV30 and TRBJ2-3, the complete variable domain reads SQTIHQWPATLVQPVGSPLSLECTVEGTSNPNLYWYRQAAGRGLQLLFYSVGIGQISSEVPQNLSASRPQDRQFILSSKKLLLSDSGFYLCAWSVLGNPSTDTQYFGPGTRLTVL.

The V call is TRBV5-6, the J call TRBJ2-1; no reliable D call. Germline CDR1 reads SGHDT; CDR2 reads YYEEEE. The V end was cut by 4 bases, the J end by 4 bases, with 21 bases between. The CDR3 is 17 amino acids. CDR3 coding DNA: TGTGCCAGCAGCCCACCGACGGCCCGCTTCCTTTACAATGAGCAGTTCTTC. This codes for CASSPPTARFLYNEQFF.

The chain uses TRBV6-6 and TRBJ2-7, with D perhaps TRBD2 (7 bases). V was trimmed by 8 bases and J by 3 bases, leaving 14 bases between them. Germline values: CDR1 MNHNY, CDR2 SVGAGI (reference sequence). CDR3 length: 13 amino acids. The CDR3 DNA sequence: TGTGCCAGCGGCGAGGGGGGGTACTACGAGCAGTACTTC. This sequence encodes CASGEGGYYEQYF.

This chain links TRBV28 with TRBJ1-3; tentative D call: TRBD1 (6 bases). With 2 bases removed from V and 0 bases from J, the gap between germline ends came to 17 bases. The CDR3 extends over 18 amino acids. The germline V gene encodes CDR1 MDHEN and CDR2 SYDVKM. This CDR3 is CASSLGYGGQNSGNTIYF. The CDR3, as DNA: TGTGCCAGCAGTTTAGGGTACGGGGGGCAGAACTCTGGAAACACCATATATTTT.

The chain couples TRBV19 to TRBJ2-7; no clear D gene. The germline CDR1 and CDR2 sequences are LNHDA and SQIVND (reference sequence). The ends were cut back, 6 bases at V and 2 bases at J, with 11 bases in the middle. The CDR3 consists of 13 residues. This CDR3 reads CASSRSSAYEQYF. CDR3 DNA: TGTGCCAGTAGCCGGAGTTCGGCCTACGAGCAGTACTTC.

The chain recombines TRBV19 with TRBJ1-2; weak D call: TRBD1 (6 bases). This CDR3 has 16 residues. Trimming took 5 bases from V and 4 from J, leaving 20 bases between them. Germline V CDR1 and CDR2: LNHDA, SQIVND (reference sequence). The CDR3 DNA is TGTGCCAGTAGTCCGGGGGGCCACCCCTCGGGCTATGGCTACACCTTC. The encoded protein is CASSPGGHPSGYGYTF.

V is TRBV6-1 and J is TRBJ1-4; D uncertain. The CDR3 has 14 amino acids. CDR1 MNHNS and CDR2 SASEGT come from the germline V gene. Trimming left V 4 bases short and J 2 bases short, with 8 bases between. The CDR3 nucleotides read TGTGCCAGCAGTGTGCGGGAGACTAATGAAAAACTGTTTTTT. Protein: CASSVRETNEKLFF.